The sequence of this T cell receptor (beta chain) was determined in a study of vaccination and CD4 T cells after COVID-19. Germline loops: CDR1 SGHNT, CDR2 YYREEE (reference sequence). The germline V and J ends were trimmed by 2 bases and 4 bases, with 9 bases remaining between them. The length of the CDR3 is 13 residues. As to treatment: approximately nine-day PBMC culture with coronavirus spike peptide pools or control peptides (ViraFEST assay). Every well contained 1.5 million to 2.5 million PBMCs, which were grown with approximately 10 IU/ml IL-2 and roughly 9.7 ug/ml peptide pools. Concerning this clonotype: The antigen remains undetermined.

Cultured CD4+ T-cell DNA underwent Oncomine TCR Beta short-read sequencing. One entry per CDR3 protein, called by TCRdb with MiXCR from the PCR reads. The sample has around 9,800 distinct CDR3 sequences; roughly 50% are singletons. This chain joins TRBV5-4 and TRBJ2-5, with D tentatively TRBD1 (6 bases). Sequencing used CD4+ T cells from blood, cultured in vitro. This clonotype was sampled from a human donor who had recovered from COVID-19. In nucleotides, the CDR3 is TGTGCCAGCAGCTTTGACAGGCGAGAGACCCAGTACTTC. Its protein is CASSFDRRETQYF.